These 25 T cell receptor beta chains originate from one sample sequenced in a study of cytomegalovirus exposure and HLA in healthy donors. The PCR made use of 60 Vbeta and 13 Jbeta primers. Assay used: immunoSEQ multiplex PCR; TCRdb lists only in-frame clones, some missing. The repertoire holds 60,000 to 85,000 clones, with more than 55% as singletons. The specimen was PBMCs. The origin of the receptors is a man between 60 and 70 years old in good health and CMV-seropositive.

The chain employs TRBV2 and TRBJ2-1; TRBD2 matches 12 bases. This CDR3 has 14 residues. The ends lost 2 bases at V and 7 bases at J; junction bases unmatched: 0. Germline CDR1 is SNHLY and CDR2 is FYNNEI. CDR3 protein: CASSELAGGNEQFF. The CDR3, as DNA: TGTGCCAGCAGTGAACTAGCGGGGGGGAATGAGCAGTTCTTC.

The rearrangement joins TRBV7-9 to TRBJ2-3; 9 nucleotides line up with TRBD1. Germline lookup yields CDR1 SEHNR and CDR2 FQNEAQ (reference sequence). The ends lost 0 bases at V and 0 bases at J; junction bases unmatched: 1. This CDR3 is built from 16 residues. The CDR3, as DNA: TGTGCCAGCAGCTTAGCCACAGGGGGCAGCACAGATACGCAGTATTTT. Residues: CASSLATGGSTDTQYF.

This chain connects TRBV5-1 to TRBJ2-7; 7 bases align to TRBD2. This CDR3 has 13 amino acids. Per germline, CDR1 SGHRS and CDR2 YFSETQ. Trimming cost V 3 bases and J 0 bases; bases outside gene matches: 0. CDR3 protein: CASSWDYSYEQYF. CDR3 DNA sequence: TGCGCCAGCAGCTGGGACTACTCCTACGAGCAGTACTTC. Drawing the rest from reference TRBV5-1 and TRBJ2-7, the complete variable domain is KAGVTQTPRYLIKTRGQQVTLSCSPISGHRSVSWYQQTPGQGLQFLFEYFSETQRNKGNFPGRFSGRQFSNSRSEMNVSTLELGDSALYLCASSWDYSYEQYFGPGTRLTVT.

V usage is TRBV6-5 and J usage is TRBJ2-1, with TRBD1 identical over 9 bases. CDR3 length: 13 residues. V was clipped by 3 bases and J by 13 bases; unmatched bases: 7. Germline CDR1 MNHEY, CDR2 SVGAGI. This CDR3 is CASSYSGTGTQFF. DNA of the CDR3: TGTGCCAGCAGTTATTCCGGGACAGGGACACAGTTCTTC.

The V call is TRBV5-1, the J call TRBJ2-7; TRBD2 aligns across 8 bases. Germline V gene data show CDR1 as SGHRS and CDR2 as YFSETQ. The CDR3 length is 17 residues. V shed 4 bases, J shed 2 bases, and the junction held 14 bases outside the gene matches. CDR3 sequence: CASSPGVAGLGAYEQYF. CDR3 DNA sequence: TGCGCCAGCAGCCCCGGGGTAGCGGGATTAGGAGCCTACGAGCAGTACTTC.

The chain has TRBV7-9 and TRBJ2-3; 8 nucleotides match TRBD1. The germline V gene encodes CDR1 SEHNR and CDR2 FQNEAQ (reference sequence). The junction had 4 bases not matched to a gene; V was cut back by 3 bases and J by 5 bases. CDR3 length equals 14 residues. The CDR3 nucleotides read TGTGCCAGCAGCTTGCCGGGACAGGAAGATACGCAGTATTTT. Protein sequence: CASSLPGQEDTQYF.

This clone was found once. The V and J genes are TRBV28 and TRBJ1-1; TRBD1 matches 8 bases. The CDR3 is 15 residues long. The germline V gene encodes CDR1 MDHEN and CDR2 SYDVKM. Unmatched junction bases numbered 8, after V lost 3 bases and J lost 5 bases. The CDR3, as DNA: TGTGCCAGCAGTTTTGGCAGGGGGCGAAGGACTGAAGCTTTCTTT. It yields the protein CASSFGRGRRTEAFF.

The rearrangement joins TRBV5-1 to TRBJ2-5, with TRBD2 matching 8 bases. This CDR3 is 14 amino acids long. Germline CDR1 is SGHRS and CDR2 is YFSETQ. With 1 base clipped from V and 5 bases from J, the junction kept 4 bases outside the gene matches. The CDR3, as DNA: TGCGCCAGCAGCTTGACCCGCGGGGGGGAGACCCAGTACTTC. Translating it yields CASSLTRGGETQYF.

V and J are TRBV27 and TRBJ1-1, with D perhaps TRBD1 (6 bases). The CDR3 runs 13 residues. V shed 7 bases and J shed 7 bases, with 16 bases lying between them. CDR1 and CDR2 from the germline V gene are MNHEY and SMNVEV (reference sequence). The CDR3 DNA follows: TGTGCCAGCAAAGTTCCACAGGGCGGTGAAGCTTTCTTT. It specifies CASKVPQGGEAFF.

This clone showed up just once. The junction departs from germline at one end; a sequencing error may be responsible. The chain recombines TRBV30 with TRBJ1-3, with D possibly TRBD1 on 5 matching bases. Germline lookup yields CDR1 GTSNPN and CDR2 SVGIG (reference sequence). The CDR3 is 16 residues long. Written as DNA, the CDR3 is TGTGCTCGGAGGGCTCTCGATCGGGACTCTCGAAACACCATATATTTT. Encoded protein: CARRALDRDSRNTIYF.

This clone showed up just a few times. V usage is TRBV6-6 and J usage is TRBJ1-2; possible D gene TRBD1, 5 bases. The V and J ends lost 5 bases and 7 bases respectively, with 11 bases between them. This CDR3 spans 12 amino acids. Per the germline V gene, CDR1 is MNHNY and CDR2 is SVGAGI (reference sequence). The CDR3 DNA sequence: TGTGCCAGCAGTCAAGGAGGGACTGGCTACACCTTC. It yields the protein CASSQGGTGYTF.

The rearrangement joins TRBV30 to TRBJ2-7; 7 positions agree with TRBD1. This CDR3 comprises 12 residues. Germline V CDR1 and CDR2: GTSNPN, SVGIG (reference sequence). The V and J ends lost 5 bases and 4 bases, in that order; junction bases with no gene match: 5. DNA for the CDR3: TGTGCCTGGGGACAGGTAGTATACGAGCAGTACTTC. It translates to CAWGQVVYEQYF.

In this sample, this clone turned up once. CDR3: CASSLARTVNSPLHF. CDR3 nucleotide sequence: TGTGCCAGCAGCTTAGCGCGGACAGTAAATTCACCCCTCCACTTT. The genes are TRBV7-6 and TRBJ1-6, with D possibly matching TRBD1 (6 bases). The germline V and J ends were trimmed by 0 bases and 7 bases, with 10 bases remaining between them. The CDR3 contains 15 residues. Germline V gene lookup returns CDR1 SGHVS and CDR2 FNYEAQ.

The J gene is TRBJ2-1, the V gene TRBV10-2, with D maybe TRBD1 (5 bases). This CDR3 contains 12 residues. Deletions cut 6 bases from V and 8 bases from J, with 11 bases between. CDR1 and CDR2 (germline): WSHSY, SAAADI. The CDR3 sequence: CASSVGAHEQFF. For the CDR3, the DNA is TGCGCCAGCAGCGTTGGGGCCCATGAGCAGTTCTTC.

The gene calls are TRBV19 and TRBJ2-1; a possible D gene is TRBD2 (5 bases). Germline CDR1 LNHDA, CDR2 SQIVND (reference sequence). V was clipped by 3 bases and J by 2 bases, with 11 bases between them. This CDR3 region has 15 residues. This chain's CDR3 is CASSIRHGAYNEQFF. The CDR3 nucleotides are TGTGCCAGTAGTATCCGACACGGGGCCTACAATGAGCAGTTCTTC.

This clone was observed a few times. The chain uses TRBV2 and TRBJ2-5; 7 positions agree with TRBD2. CDR1 SNHLY and CDR2 FYNNEI come from the germline V gene. This CDR3 has 16 amino acids. The ends lost 6 bases at V and 4 bases at J; junction bases unmatched: 14. This CDR3 is CASSRVGGGAGETQYF. For the CDR3, the DNA is TGTGCCAGCAGCAGGGTGGGGGGGGGAGCGGGAGAGACCCAGTACTTC.

The J gene is TRBJ1-1, the V gene TRBV4-2, with 9 nucleotides matching TRBD1. V dropped 2 bases and J dropped 4; count of bases not matched to a gene: 5. CDR1 is LGHNA and CDR2 is YNFKEQ in the germline V gene. CDR3 size: 15 residues. The CDR3 sequence: CASSQITGGGTEAFF. For the CDR3, the DNA is TGTGCCAGCAGCCAAATAACAGGGGGCGGCACTGAAGCTTTCTTT.

The chain links TRBV6-5 to TRBJ1-1, with 10 bases identical to TRBD1. The V gene's germline CDR1 is MNHEY and CDR2 SVGAGI. The CDR3 extends over 14 amino acids. V was pared by 5 bases and J by 6 bases, with 6 bases of the junction left unmatched. CDR3 sequence: CASSPRQGASEAFF. The CDR3 region has the DNA TGTGCCAGCAGTCCCCGACAGGGGGCTTCTGAAGCTTTCTTT.

Note on this clone: One end of the junction is discordant with germline, which a read error may explain. The chain combines TRBV7-9 with TRBJ2-7; 7 bases align to TRBD1. CDR3 length: 16 residues. Germline-derived CDR1 and CDR2 are SEHNR and FQNEAQ (reference sequence). CDR3 bases: TGTTCCAGCAGCTCCCCGACAGGGATCGGGGTTTACGAGCAGTACTTC. Amino acid sequence: CSSSSPTGIGVYEQYF.

Regarding this clone: A junction boundary mismatches the germline segment, possibly from a read error. The chain combines TRBV4-1 with TRBJ2-2; 7 bases match TRBD1. The CDR3 is 14 residues long. Germline-derived CDR1 and CDR2 are MGHRA and YSYEKL. CDR3 sequence (DNA): TGCGCCGGCAGACAGGGCGATCACACCGGGGAGCTGTTTTTT. This gives the protein CAGRQGDHTGELFF.

In its sample, this clone was seen a few times. This sequence joins TRBV27 and TRBJ2-7; D call uncertain. The germline V gene encodes CDR1 MNHEY and CDR2 SMNVEV (reference sequence). V lost 2 bases and J 3 bases, leaving 8 bases between the germline ends. The CDR3 totals 13 residues. CDR3 sequence: CASSLGLLYEQYF. The CDR3, as DNA: TGTGCCAGCAGTTTAGGGCTCCTCTACGAGCAGTACTTC.

The rearrangement joins TRBV7-8 to TRBJ1-5; 7 nucleotides align to TRBD1. The CDR3 has 14 residues. Germline loops: CDR1 SGHVS, CDR2 FQNEAQ. Trimming took 5 bases from V and 15 from J; bases not matched to a gene: 16. This chain's CDR3 is CASSPQGGGGNRHF. Written as DNA, the CDR3 is TGTGCCAGCAGCCCCCAGGGCGGAGGGGGCAATCGGCATTTT.

The table lists this clone with a count of one. J is TRBJ2-3 and V is TRBV5-6; 12 bases fit TRBD1. The CDR3 extends over 15 amino acids. V gave up 4 bases and J gave up 4 bases; unmatched junction bases: 4. Germline CDR1 and CDR2: SGHDT and YYEEEE. The CDR3 DNA reads TGTGCCAGCAGCCGGGACAGGGGGCTGGCAGATACGCAGTATTTT. Translating it yields CASSRDRGLADTQYF.

This clone has only a few counts. The chain is built from TRBV28 and TRBJ1-1; 8 nucleotides line up with TRBD1. The V gene end was trimmed by 5 bases and the J gene end by 8 bases; junction bases not matched to a gene: 4. This CDR3 is built from 12 residues. Looked up from germline, CDR1 is MDHEN and CDR2 is SYDVKM. The CDR3 is CASSLRTGEAFF. The CDR3 DNA reads as TGTGCCAGCAGTCTTAGGACAGGGGAAGCTTTCTTT.

This sequence joins TRBV28 and TRBJ2-7; TRBD1 might be the D (6 bases). In germline, CDR1 is MDHEN, CDR2 SYDVKM. The CDR3 is 11 residues long. In nucleotides, the CDR3 is TGTCTAACAGGGAGCTCCTACGAGCAGTACTTC. It is translated as CLTGSSYEQYF.